The clone carrying this T cell receptor beta chain was recorded a few times. As yet, its antigen is unknown. In germline, CDR1 is KGHDR, CDR2 SFDVKD. CDR3 length: 12 amino acids. The V end was cut by 1 base, the J end by 6 bases, with 3 bases between. The data were taken from a study of T cell responses to AZD1222 COVID-19 vaccine. Study-wide findings and caveats: Along spike, vaccine-associated CD4 TCRs were found throughout, with dominance at 160-218 and 743-854.

Assay: immunoSEQ multiplex PCR; the TCRdb copy retains only in-frame clones and omits some. In the table there are about 62,000 clones, roughly three quarters of which are singletons. The sequence derives from an adult in good health. The chain has TRBV24-1 and TRBJ2-1; no reliable D call. Specimen: peripheral blood, collected on day 0 of AZD1222 vaccination. The CDR3 bases are TGTGCCACCAGTGATTTTTTCAATGAGCAGTTCTTC. Translation: CATSDFFNEQFF.